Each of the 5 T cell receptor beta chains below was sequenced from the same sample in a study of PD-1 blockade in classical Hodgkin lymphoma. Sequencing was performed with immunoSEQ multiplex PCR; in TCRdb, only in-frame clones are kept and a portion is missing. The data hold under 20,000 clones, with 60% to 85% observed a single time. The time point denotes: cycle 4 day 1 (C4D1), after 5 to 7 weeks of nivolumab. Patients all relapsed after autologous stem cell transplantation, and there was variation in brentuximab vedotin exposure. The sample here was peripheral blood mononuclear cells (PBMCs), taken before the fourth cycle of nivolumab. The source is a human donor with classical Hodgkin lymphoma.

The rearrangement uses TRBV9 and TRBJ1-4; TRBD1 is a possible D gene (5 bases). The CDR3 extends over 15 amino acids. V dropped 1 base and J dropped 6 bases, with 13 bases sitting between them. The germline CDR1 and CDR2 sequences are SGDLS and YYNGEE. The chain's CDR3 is CASSVMGGGYEKLFF. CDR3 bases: TGTGCCAGCAGCGTAATGGGGGGAGGTTATGAAAAACTGTTTTTT.

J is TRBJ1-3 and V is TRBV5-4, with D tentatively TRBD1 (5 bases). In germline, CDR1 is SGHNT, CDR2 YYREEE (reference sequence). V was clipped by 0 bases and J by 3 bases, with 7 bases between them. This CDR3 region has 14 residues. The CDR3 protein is CASSLAGVGNTIYF. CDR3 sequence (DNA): TGTGCCAGCAGCTTGGCGGGGGTTGGAAACACCATATATTTT.

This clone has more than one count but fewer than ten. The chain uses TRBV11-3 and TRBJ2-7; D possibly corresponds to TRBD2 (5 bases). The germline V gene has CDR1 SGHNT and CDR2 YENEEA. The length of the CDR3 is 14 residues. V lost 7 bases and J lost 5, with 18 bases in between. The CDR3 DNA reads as TGTGCCAGCACCTCGGTCCGGGGTGGGAACGAGCAGTACTTC. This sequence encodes CASTSVRGGNEQYF.

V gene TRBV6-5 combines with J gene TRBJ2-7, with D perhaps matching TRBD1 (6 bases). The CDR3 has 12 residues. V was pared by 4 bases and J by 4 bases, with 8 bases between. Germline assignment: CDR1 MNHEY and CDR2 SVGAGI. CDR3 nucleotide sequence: TGTGCCAGCAGTTTCCAGGGGTACGAGCAGTACTTC. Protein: CASSFQGYEQYF.

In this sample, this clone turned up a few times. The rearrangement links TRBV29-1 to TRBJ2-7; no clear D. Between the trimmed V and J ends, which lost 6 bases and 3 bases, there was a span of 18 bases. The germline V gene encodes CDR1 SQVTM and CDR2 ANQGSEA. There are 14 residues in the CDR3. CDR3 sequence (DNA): TGCAGCGTGGGAAATTTGGACGGCCTCTACGAGCAGTACTTC. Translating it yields CSVGNLDGLYEQYF.